This record covers a single T cell receptor beta chain. Here immunoSEQ multiplex PCR was the method, and the copy in TCRdb shows in-frame clones only, minus some. The data show some 41,000 clones, more than 65% seen once. The sample comes from a study of blood T cell repertoires in COVID-19. The CDR3 totals 16 residues. V was cut by 4 bases and J by 0 bases, with 17 bases left in between. CDR1 is SGHKS and CDR2 is YYEKEE in the germline V gene (reference sequence). The V and J genes are TRBV5-5 and TRBJ2-7; TRBD2 might be the D (6 bases). Sequenced sample: peripheral blood. The source is a woman in her 70s with acute or convalescent COVID-19. The CDR3 nucleotides read TGTGCCAGCAGCGACCTAGAAGCGGGCCTCTCCTACGAGCAGTACTTC. It yields the protein CASSDLEAGLSYEQYF.